The rows below give T cell receptor beta chains drawn from one sample of a study of chemoradiotherapy in HPV16-positive cancers. The data were produced by immunoSEQ multiplex PCR, yet TCRdb's version contains in-frame clones alone and is incomplete. The data show roughly 6,800 clones, 71% seen once. The material sequenced was tumor tissue, taken from a patient who underwent chemoradiotherapy. The receptors shown here come from a human donor with HPV-associated anogenital cancer. The CDR3 runs from the conserved cysteine through the conserved F or W.

>TRBJ2-7|TRBV25-1
CASSEGGGASEQYF
>TRBJ1-1|TRBV7-3
CASSLGWNMNTEAFF
>TRBJ2-4|TRBV7-9
CASSLGLDGDIQYF
>TRBJ2-3|TRBV5-1
CASRDRRGDTQYF
>TRBJ1-2|TRBV5-1
CASSTPGGEVGYTF
>TRBJ2-5|TRBV25-1
CASSAPRQGQYQETQYF
>TRBJ1-1|TRBV6-6
CASSYAQGAGTEAFF
>TRBJ2-5|TRBV29-1
CSVEVLAGARMARETQYF
>TRBJ2-3|TRBV15
CATSRDRRETQYF
>TRBJ2-7|TRBV10-3
CAIRDLPGYEQYF
>TRBJ1-2|TRBV7-2
CASSLNRGRLGYTF
>TRBJ1-1|TRBV7-3
CASSLNVGSEAFF
>TRBJ2-5|TRBV2
CARGGGPETQYF
>TRBJ1-4|TRBV30
CAWSGVLGQGNEKLFF
>TRBJ1-2|TRBV20-1
CSASFGVNYTF
>TRBJ1-1|TRBV30
CAWRGRNQNTEAFF
>TRBJ1-2|TRBV6-5
CASSLPGQGAYGYTF
>TRBJ1-2|TRBV7-2
CASSLTPLRGYTF
>TRBJ2-3|TRBV19
CASSHGQGVGTGTQYF
>TRBJ2-5|TRBV6-1
CASSEDGGGFPETQYF
>TRBJ2-3|TRBV28
CASSNMDGTDTQYF
>TRBJ2-7|TRBV6-5
CASSYSGGESYEQYF
>TRBJ1-2|TRBV6-1
CASSEGAGVNYGYTF
>TRBJ1-2|TRBV28
CASSPREGAYPGYTF
>TRBJ2-2|TRBV6-1
CASSAMTVGIGGELFF
>TRBJ1-1|TRBV5-1
CASSLRGTGFDEAFF
>TRBJ1-1|TRBV4-2
CASSLGWNMNTEAFF
>TRBJ1-1|TRBV9
CASSVAGSGTEAFF
>TRBJ1-2|TRBV6-5
CASSHRGHGYTF
>TRBJ2-3|TRBV7-6
CASSYGYLDTQYF
>TRBJ2-1|TRBV6-5
CASSSRTTRYNEQFF
>TRBJ1-5|TRBV6-1
CASSGQANQPQHF
>TRBJ2-1|TRBV6-4
CASSEGTSGIGEQFF
>TRBJ1-4|TRBV7-7
CASSTGQGSEKLFF
>TRBJ2-7|TRBV7-3
CASSPDPTSNSYEQYF
>TRBJ2-5|TRBV27
CASSFNSEETQYF
>TRBJ2-5|TRBV5-4
CASSLGLAGGGTQYF
>TRBJ2-6|TRBV5-1
CASSSGQGTSGANVLTF
>TRBJ1-2|TRBV28
CASSNPGTGTSVYGYTF
>TRBJ1-3|TRBV4-1
CASRDNGNTIYF
>TRBJ2-2|TRBV7-2
CASSHAGHEGGELFF
>TRBJ2-1|TRBV13
CASSSGTSGHNEQFF
>TRBJ1-6|TRBV6-1
CASSEAGTGGSPLHF
>TRBJ2-7|TRBV30
CAWGQQAHYEQYF
>TRBJ2-6|TRBV19
CASSTPETGANVLTF
>TRBJ2-7|TRBV5-4
CASSLENRAYEQYF